These 18 T cell receptor beta chains came from one sample sequenced in a study of T cells in Graves' hyperthyroidism and ophthalmopathy. The TCR beta CDR3 regions underwent amplification using RNA transcripts as the source. TCR CDR3 regions were first amplified by RT-PCR with HTBI primers. TCRdb ran MiXCR on the multiplex PCR reads and lists one entry per CDR3 protein. The repertoire holds about 150,000 distinct CDR3 sequences, with around 20% as singletons. Sequencing used blood. Every receptor here comes from a woman aged 45 to 65 with Graves' hyperthyroidism that later progressed to Graves' ophthalmopathy.

The table lists this clonotype with many counts. The chain's CDR3 is CSASSPGRERLSTQYF. As DNA, the CDR3 is TGCAGTGCTAGTTCCCCGGGGAGGGAGAGGCTTAGCACGCAGTATTTT. The genes are TRBV20-1 and TRBJ2-3, with 7 bases identical to TRBD2. Germline V gene data show CDR1 as DFQATT and CDR2 as SNEGSKA (reference sequence). With V trimmed by 3 bases and J by 9 bases, 18 bases remained unmatched. The length of the CDR3 is 16 residues.

This clonotype occurred many times. The gene calls are TRBV10-1 and TRBJ2-7, with TRBD2 as a possible D gene (7 bases). CDR3 size: 14 residues. Germline V gives CDR1 WNHNN, CDR2 SYGVQD (reference sequence). V shed 0 bases and J shed 5 bases, with 11 bases lying between them. CDR3 coding DNA: TGCGCCAGCAGTGAGTCGAAGGGGGGGAACGAGCAGTACTTC. Protein: CASSESKGGNEQYF.

Ten or more counts support this clonotype. The chain has TRBV5-8 and TRBJ1-2; no definite D call. Germline CDR1 and CDR2: SGHTS and YDEGEE. The CDR3 contains 14 residues. V lost 4 bases to trimming and J lost 5 bases, with 15 bases between them. CDR3 in amino acids: CASSDGPNGYGYTF. Here the CDR3 DNA reads TGTGCCAGCAGCGACGGACCCAACGGGTATGGCTACACCTTC.

This clonotype was observed at least ten times. The chain joins TRBV3-1 to TRBJ2-7; TRBD1 matches 7 bases. V was clipped by 4 bases and J by 4 bases; unmatched bases: 16. The CDR3 sequence is 17 residues long. Germline V gives CDR1 LGHDT, CDR2 YNNKEL (reference sequence). CDR3 sequence (DNA): TGTGCCAGCAGCCCCTCCTCACAGGGGCGCTTTAATTACGAGCAGTACTTC. Translated: CASSPSSQGRFNYEQYF.

This sequence joins TRBV20-1 and TRBJ2-7; either TRBD1 or TRBD2 may supply D (5 bases each). CDR1 and CDR2 (germline): DFQATT, SNEGSKA (reference sequence). CDR3 size: 12 residues. The chain's CDR3 is CGVEGYPNEQYF. The CDR3 coding sequence is TGCGGAGTTGAGGGGTACCCCAACGAGCAGTACTTC.

A note on this clonotype: A much larger clone differs by one base, so this may be a read error. The CDR3 bases are TGTGCCAGCAGTAGGGGTCGGGACAGTCCTCAAGAGACCCAGTACTTC. It yields the protein CASSRGRDSPQETQYF. The chain couples TRBV6-1 to TRBJ2-5, with 7 bases matching TRBD1. Germline V gene data show CDR1 as MNHNS and CDR2 as SASEGT. This CDR3 comprises 16 residues. The J segment lost 2 bases and the V segment lost 5 bases, leaving 11 bases of the junction unmatched.

This clonotype has just a few counts. This chain links TRBV18 with TRBJ1-1; D is uncertain. The CDR3 spans 14 residues. Trimming pared 3 bases from V and 3 bases from J, leaving 11 bases between. Germline V CDR1 and CDR2: KGHSH, LQKENI. This CDR3 is CASSPRQLHTEAFF. DNA for the CDR3: TGTGCCAGCTCACCTCGGCAGCTCCACACTGAAGCTTTCTTT.

This clonotype was observed a few times. The genes are TRBV9 and TRBJ2-3; 8 nucleotides agree with TRBD1. From germline, CDR1 is SGDLS and CDR2 YYNGEE. The ends lost 6 bases at V and 4 bases at J; junction bases unmatched: 10. The CDR3 is made up of 15 amino acids. This CDR3 reads CASNPQGAGSDTQYF. CDR3 nucleotides: TGTGCCAGCAATCCGCAGGGGGCCGGTTCAGATACGCAGTATTTT.

At least ten counts were recorded for this clonotype. The V and J genes are TRBV12-3 or TRBV12-4 and TRBJ1-2, with unresolved D. The length of the CDR3 is 15 residues. Trimming removed 0 bases from V and 4 bases from J, with 12 bases in between. CDR3 amino acids: CASSLAGEVSYGYTF. CDR3 sequence (DNA): TGTGCCAGCAGTTTAGCGGGAGAGGTGAGCTATGGCTACACCTTC.

This clonotype came up many times. V gene TRBV20-1 combines with J gene TRBJ1-6; D remains unclear. Germline lookup yields CDR1 DFQATT and CDR2 SNEGSKA (reference sequence). CDR3 length equals 14 residues. Trimming cost V 7 bases and J 2 bases, with 12 bases left between them. The CDR3 DNA reads TGCAGTGTCAAGGTCGGCACCTATAATTCACCCCTCCACTTT. As protein: CSVKVGTYNSPLHF.

This clonotype came up many times. J is TRBJ1-4 and V is TRBV6-1, with D possibly being TRBD1 (5 bases). The CDR3 is 14 residues long. Trimming cost V 10 bases and J 4 bases, with 16 bases left between them. Germline CDR1 MNHNS, CDR2 SASEGT. CDR3: CATLREGINEKLFF. The CDR3 region has the DNA TGTGCCACCCTACGGGAGGGGATTAATGAAAAACTGTTTTTT.

In nucleotides, the CDR3 is TGTGCCACCAGTGCCAACCCGACTAGCGGGAGGAGTAATGAGCAGTTCTTC. This encodes CATSANPTSGRSNEQFF. This chain connects TRBV24-1 to TRBJ2-1; 13 nucleotides match TRBD2. Losses at the gene ends were 5 bases for V and 7 bases for J; bases not matched to a gene: 10. CDR1 and CDR2 from the germline V gene are KGHDR and SFDVKD. This CDR3 comprises 17 residues.

Ten or more counts support this clonotype. This chain joins TRBV20-1 and TRBJ2-3; TRBD2 agrees at 7 bases. The germline gives CDR1 DFQATT, CDR2 SNEGSKA (reference sequence). This CDR3 is 16 amino acids long. The V segment lost 4 bases and the J segment 5 bases; nucleotides outside the gene matches: 15. CDR3: CSATLFAAGIEDTQYF. CDR3 DNA sequence: TGCAGTGCTACCCTTTTTGCAGCGGGGATTGAAGATACGCAGTATTTT.

In its sample, this clonotype was seen a few times. The rearrangement joins TRBV7-2 to TRBJ2-1, with TRBD2 matching 8 bases. The CDR3 runs 13 residues. Germline V gene lookup returns CDR1 SGHTA and CDR2 FQGNSA. The trim removed 7 bases at V and 4 bases at J, leaving 3 bases unmatched. Here the CDR3 DNA reads TGTGCCAGCACGACTAGCGTTTACAATGAGCAGTTCTTC. Translating gives CASTTSVYNEQFF.

Many counts were recorded for this clonotype. V and J are TRBV12-3 or TRBV12-4 and TRBJ1-3, with D perhaps TRBD1 (6 bases). V lost 7 bases and J 4 bases, leaving 17 bases between the germline ends. This CDR3 comprises 15 residues. In DNA, the CDR3 is TGTGCCAGCACCATTGGGCAGGGGCCGGGAAACACCATATATTTT. Protein: CASTIGQGPGNTIYF.

This clonotype was detected ten times or more. The V gene is TRBV7-9, the J gene TRBJ2-7; tentatively, D is TRBD1 or TRBD2 (6 bases each). CDR3 size: 14 residues. The V and J ends lost 3 bases and 6 bases respectively, with 15 bases between them. The V gene's germline CDR1 is SEHNR and CDR2 FQNEAQ (reference sequence). The CDR3 coding sequence is TGTGCCAGCAGCTTCCGGGGGCTCCTCGGCGAGCAGTACTTC. Protein sequence: CASSFRGLLGEQYF.

This sequence joins TRBV5-6 and TRBJ2-7; the match to TRBD2 covers 7 bases. The CDR3 covers 13 residues. CDR1 is SGHDT, CDR2 YYEEEE, per germline. V lost 4 bases and J lost 3; bases outside the gene matches: 4. CDR3 protein: CASSTSGGYEQYF. As DNA, the CDR3 is TGTGCCAGCAGCACCTCGGGGGGCTACGAGCAGTACTTC.

This clonotype was seen ten or more times. The chain links TRBV27 to TRBJ1-1; 7 nucleotides align to TRBD1. After removal of 8 bases from V and 0 bases from J, the junction contained 6 bases not matched to a gene. There are 14 residues in the CDR3. Germline V lookup: CDR1 MNHEY, CDR2 SMNVEV (reference sequence). The CDR3 DNA sequence: TGTGCCAGCTGGGGGACAGCCGTGAACACTGAAGCTTTCTTT. The encoded protein is CASWGTAVNTEAFF.